A single T cell receptor (beta chain) is shown here with its context. Its antigen is undetermined. TCRdb analysed the reads with MiXCR anew, one entry per CDR3 protein. The table includes some 200,000 distinct CDR3 sequences, approximately 40% detected once. These data come from a study of T cell repertoires in cytomegalovirus infection. Study as a whole: An indication of both CMV infection and matching HLA type came from public TCR beta signatures. General study results and limits: Dominant in the ex vivo response were TCR beta clonotypes restricted by HLA-C and specific for CMV.

J was trimmed by 6 bases and V by 11 bases; bases with no gene match: 4. This CDR3 has 11 amino acids. The TCR originated in a human donor in good health (CMV status not recorded). Some clones in this sample may be carry-over from other donors' samples. The chain has TRBV12-3 or TRBV12-4 and TRBJ2-3, with 8 nucleotides matching TRBD1. This specimen consisted of CD8+ T cells from cultured PBMCs, obtained from culture after CMV antigen stimulation. The CDR3 nucleotides read TGTGCCTACGGGACAGGTGATACGCAGTATTTT. This sequence encodes CAYGTGDTQYF.